The 16 T cell receptor beta chains presented below share a single source sample, sequenced in a study of T cell changes during pregnancy in multiple sclerosis. Only in-frame clones appear in the TCRdb table, and some are missing; sequencing was by immunoSEQ multiplex PCR. The table has 70,000 to 80,000 clones, 80% to 90% seen once. The sample was peripheral blood, taken before pregnancy. Every receptor here comes from a female donor with multiple sclerosis, enrolled in a pregnancy study.

The chain employs TRBV11-2 and TRBJ1-2; D remains unclear. CDR3 length equals 14 residues. V was pared by 1 base and J by 0 bases, with 6 bases between. Per germline, CDR1 SGHAT and CDR2 FQNNGV. CDR3 region: CASSLAGSNYGYTF. CDR3 bases: TGTGCCAGCAGCTTAGCGGGGTCTAACTATGGCTACACCTTC.

This rearrangement joins TRBV27 to TRBJ2-1; TRBD2 matches at 12 bases. With V trimmed by 5 bases and J by 6 bases, 5 bases remained unmatched. The CDR3 is 15 residues long. CDR1 is MNHEY, CDR2 SMNVEV, per germline (reference sequence). CDR3 coding DNA: TGTGCCAGCAGTGACGGGACTAGCGGGTCCAATGAGCAGTTCTTC. Protein: CASSDGTSGSNEQFF.

The chain joins TRBV7-6 to TRBJ1-5, with TRBD1 matching over 7 bases. Germline V gives CDR1 SGHVS, CDR2 FNYEAQ. Losses at the gene ends were 8 bases for V and 6 bases for J; bases not matched to a gene: 10. The CDR3 has 14 residues. The CDR3 DNA follows: TGTGCCAGCGTAGACAGGGCAGTTCGTCAGCCCCAGCATTTT. Its translation is CASVDRAVRQPQHF.

The rearrangement links TRBV7-2 to TRBJ1-6; TRBD1 might be the D (6 bases). Germline CDR1 and CDR2: SGHTA and FQGNSA. CDR3 length equals 14 residues. The V end lost 1 base, the J end lost 7 bases, and 8 bases lay between the germline ends. The CDR3 loop reads CASSLVQGNSPLHF. The CDR3 nucleotides read TGTGCCAGCAGCTTAGTTCAGGGGAATTCACCCCTCCACTTT.

CDR3 nucleotides: TGCGCCAGCAGCCCTGGACACTACGAGCAGTACTTC. Protein: CASSPGHYEQYF. J is TRBJ2-7 and V is TRBV5-1; D may be TRBD1 (5 bases). The germline CDR1 and CDR2 sequences are SGHRS and YFSETQ. This CDR3 spans 12 amino acids. Trimming took off 4 bases at V and 3 bases at J, with 8 bases between the two ends.

The J gene is TRBJ1-6, the V gene TRBV5-6; the D gene is possibly TRBD1 (6 bases). V shed 3 bases and J shed 14 bases, with 15 bases lying between them. The CDR3 is 13 amino acids. The germline V gene has CDR1 SGHDT and CDR2 YYEEEE. CDR3 residues: CASSSDRTFTLHF. The CDR3 nucleotides read TGTGCCAGCAGCTCAGACAGGACTTTCACCCTCCACTTT. The variable domain in full, with the rest retrieved from reference TRBV5-6 and TRBJ1-6, is DAGVTQSPTHLIKTRGQQVTLRCSPKSGHDTVSWYQQALGQGPQFIFQYYEEEERQRGNFPDRFSGHQFPNYSSELNVNALLLGDSALYLCASSSDRTFTLHFGNGTRLTVT.

V and J are TRBV6-1 and TRBJ1-3, with D uncertain. Deletions cut 6 bases from V and 3 bases from J, with 9 bases between. Germline loops: CDR1 MNHNS, CDR2 SASEGT. CDR3 size: 13 residues. The CDR3: CASRSPIGNTIYF. CDR3 bases: TGTGCCAGCAGGTCCCCTATTGGAAACACCATATATTTT.

The V and J genes are TRBV13 and TRBJ1-2, with TRBD1 identical over 9 bases. Germline loops: CDR1 PRHDT, CDR2 FYEKMQ (reference sequence). Germline trimming cut 4 bases from V and 8 bases from J; bases unmatched to any gene: 11. The CDR3 extends over 15 amino acids. CDR3 loop: CASSSGYRGLYGYTF. CDR3 in DNA: TGTGCCAGCAGCTCAGGATACAGGGGGCTCTACGGCTACACCTTC.

The chain recombines TRBV6-1 with TRBJ1-5; D is possibly TRBD1 (6 bases). The CDR3 runs 15 residues. Trimming removed 2 bases at V and 3 bases at J, with 11 bases between. Per the germline V gene, CDR1 is MNHNS and CDR2 is SASEGT. CDR3 coding DNA: TGTGCCAGCAGTGAAACGTCAGGGGACAATCAGCCCCAGCATTTT. As protein: CASSETSGDNQPQHF.

This chain uses TRBV9 with TRBJ2-5; 11 bases align to TRBD2. CDR1 SGDLS and CDR2 YYNGEE come from the germline V gene. The CDR3 totals 14 residues. Germline trimming cut 3 bases from V and 3 bases from J; bases unmatched to any gene: 1. The CDR3 region has the DNA TGTGCCAGCAGCGCGGGACTAGCGGAAGAGACCCAGTACTTC. It is translated as CASSAGLAEETQYF.

This chain uses TRBV29-1 with TRBJ1-1; D gene unclear. V dropped 1 base and J dropped 5 bases, with 8 bases sitting between them. The CDR3 extends over 12 amino acids. The germline CDR1 and CDR2 sequences are SQVTM and ANQGSEA. The CDR3 is CSVEGRGTEAFF. In nucleotides, the CDR3 is TGCAGCGTTGAAGGCCGGGGAACTGAAGCTTTCTTT.

V is TRBV6-5 and J is TRBJ2-1, with D tentatively TRBD1 (5 bases). CDR1 MNHEY and CDR2 SVGAGI come from the germline V gene. The ends were cut back, 1 base at V and 4 bases at J, with 5 bases in the middle. This CDR3 region has 13 residues. CDR3 in DNA: TGTGCCAGCAGTTACTACAGGTACAATGAGCAGTTCTTC. Protein sequence: CASSYYRYNEQFF.

This rearrangement joins TRBV27 to TRBJ1-2; maybe TRBD1 (6 bases). This CDR3 comprises 13 residues. V lost 6 bases to trimming and J lost 7 bases, with 15 bases between them. Germline-derived CDR1 and CDR2 are MNHEY and SMNVEV (reference sequence). The CDR3 DNA sequence: TGTGCCAGCAGCCCTACAGGGATGGCTGGCTACACCTTC. It specifies CASSPTGMAGYTF.

V gene TRBV19 combines with J gene TRBJ1-3, with D perhaps TRBD1 (5 bases). Trimming shortened V by 5 bases and J by 0 bases, and 11 bases separated the two germline ends. CDR3 size: 15 residues. Germline V gene lookup returns CDR1 LNHDA and CDR2 SQIVND (reference sequence). The CDR3 region has the DNA TGTGCCAGTAGTTCCATCCAGGGCTCTGGAAACACCATATATTTT. Its protein is CASSSIQGSGNTIYF.

This clone was detected only once. The chain has TRBV19 and TRBJ2-5; TRBD1 might be the D (6 bases). The CDR3 totals 14 residues. The V end was cut by 0 bases, the J end by 1 base, with 6 bases between. Per the germline V gene, CDR1 is LNHDA and CDR2 is SQIVND (reference sequence). DNA of the CDR3: TGTGCCAGTAGTATAGAGGGGGCCCAAGAGACCCAGTACTTC. This translates into CASSIEGAQETQYF.

The J gene is TRBJ2-3, the V gene TRBV7-2; 11 bases match TRBD2. The V gene end was trimmed by 5 bases and the J gene end by 5 bases; junction bases not matched to a gene: 9. The CDR3 sequence is 16 residues long. The germline V gene encodes CDR1 SGHTA and CDR2 FQGNSA. The CDR3 nucleotides read TGTGCCAGCAGCGCAAGACTAGCGGGACTCATAGATACGCAGTATTTT. It translates to CASSARLAGLIDTQYF. Full variable domain (remainder filled in from reference TRBV7-2 and TRBJ2-3): GAGVSQSPSNKVTEKGKDVELRCDPISGHTALYWYRQSLGQGLEFLIYFQGNSAPDKSGLPSDRFSAERTGGSVSTLTIQRTQQEDSAVYLCASSARLAGLIDTQYFGPGTRLTVL.